The 7 T cell receptor beta chains below all came from one sample that was sequenced in a study of cytotoxic CD8 clonotypes in ibrutinib-treated CLL. Using immunoSEQ multiplex PCR, the repertoire was profiled, and TCRdb retains in-frame clones only, with some absent. The table records 12,000 or so clones, 62% of them present only once. The source was PBMCs, collected before ibrutinib treatment. These receptors were obtained from a human donor with chronic lymphocytic leukemia.

This clone has a single count. The chain links TRBV21-1 to TRBJ2-3; the D call TRBD1 from the table was never checked on the DNA. TRBV21-1 is assigned pseudogene status. CDR3 length equals 12 residues. For the CDR3, the DNA is TGTGCCAGCATCCCCGCAGGAGATACGCAGTATTTT. Translated, it gives CASIPAGDTQYF.

This chain links TRBV6-6 with TRBJ1-2; no reliable D call. V gave up 0 bases and J gave up 4 bases, with 0 bases separating them. This CDR3 is 11 amino acids long. In germline, CDR1 is MNHNY, CDR2 SVGAGI (reference sequence). The CDR3 here is CASSYSYGYTF. The CDR3 bases are TGTGCCAGCAGTTACTCCTATGGCTACACCTTC.

This clone came up a few times. This chain uses TRBV30 with TRBJ2-3; D is undetermined. The CDR3 runs 14 residues. Germline CDR1 reads GTSNPN; CDR2 reads SVGIG (reference sequence). V shed 1 base and J shed 2 bases, with 10 bases lying between them. CDR3 DNA sequence: TGTGCCTGGAGTGAGGCAGCTATCACAGATACGCAGTATTTT. It is translated as CAWSEAAITDTQYF.

The V gene is TRBV7-9, the J gene TRBJ1-2; D remains ambiguous. This CDR3 is 11 amino acids long. The V gene's germline CDR1 is SEHNR and CDR2 FQNEAQ (reference sequence). V dropped 4 bases and J dropped 6 bases, with 6 bases sitting between them. The CDR3 region has the DNA TGTGCCAGCAGCTCAATCCATGGCTACACCTTC. It yields the protein CASSSIHGYTF.

This rearrangement joins TRBV7-2 to TRBJ2-4; 9 bases line up with TRBD1. V gave up 3 bases and J gave up 7 bases; unmatched junction bases: 1. Germline lookup yields CDR1 SGHTA and CDR2 FQGNSA. The CDR3 has 13 residues. In DNA, the CDR3 is TGTGCCAGCAGCTTCGACAGGGGGAACATTCAGTACTTC. Amino acid sequence: CASSFDRGNIQYF.

This clone came up a few times. The rearrangement uses TRBV11-3 and TRBJ2-2; D is possibly TRBD1 or TRBD2 (5 bases each). V lost 3 bases, J lost 4 bases, and 12 bases lay in between. The CDR3 contains 15 residues. CDR1 is SGHNT and CDR2 is YENEEA in the germline V gene. This chain's CDR3 is CASSFGGRFTGELFF. CDR3 in DNA: TGTGCCAGCAGCTTTGGGGGACGGTTCACCGGGGAGCTGTTTTTT.

The chain uses TRBV7-8 and TRBJ2-1; 8 positions agree with TRBD1. Germline V gene data show CDR1 as SGHVS and CDR2 as FQNEAQ. This CDR3 has 14 amino acids. V dropped 6 bases and J dropped 2; count of bases not matched to a gene: 3. CDR3 DNA: TGTGCCAGCAGGTCGACAGGGGCCTACAATGAGCAGTTCTTC. It encodes CASRSTGAYNEQFF.